This T cell receptor (beta chain) emerged from a study of CD8+CD57+ T cells in acquired aplastic anemia. Overall study findings and caveats: Patients and controls shared under 30 CD8+ CDR3 sequences, highly expressed in patients.

In its sample, this clonotype was seen a few times. Its target is unknown. Selection for sequencing was limited to patients who had shown CD8+CD57+ cell expansion by flow cytometry. CDR3 and TCR beta VDJ profiling relied on a genomic DNA template. One entry per CDR3 protein results from TCRdb running MiXCR on the reads. Altogether 180,000 or so distinct CDR3 sequences are present, less than 65% being singletons, with the ten largest covering approximately 42%. In germline, CDR1 is LNHNV, CDR2 YYDKDF (reference sequence). V shed 6 bases and J shed 2 bases, with 13 bases lying between them. CDR3 size: 14 residues.

The gene calls are TRBV15 and TRBJ2-5; D remains unclear. This TCR was sampled from a human donor with aplastic anemia. Input material: sorted CD4+, CD8+, or CD8+CD57+ T cells (not recorded which) from PBMCs. The CDR3 loop is CATSLGNGQETQYF. The CDR3 region has the DNA TGTGCCACCAGTTTGGGGAACGGTCAAGAGACCCAGTACTTC.